The clone carrying this TCR beta chain has ten or more counts. The antigen is unknown. This sample stems from a study of neurological immune-mediated disorders. Study-wide background: Among the roughly 35 patients with multiple sclerosis, some 31 were relapsing-remitting, while 3 were secondary progressive. Whole-study results and caveats: The multiple sclerosis repertoire cluster was not associated with any clinical or MRI feature.

Unmatched junction bases numbered 5, after V lost 6 bases and J lost 7 bases. From germline, CDR1 is DFQATT and CDR2 SNEGSKA (reference sequence). The CDR3 totals 14 residues. Synthesis of cDNA was performed by 5'RACE using 10-nucleotide random UMIs. TCRdb called the 5' RACE reads again in MiXCR, with one record for every CDR3 protein. The profile covers about 120,000 distinct CDR3 sequences, with roughly 3.4% appearing a single time and about 1.2% taken by the ten largest. The specimen sequenced was PBMCs. This receptor was identified in a woman in her 30s with multiple sclerosis. This chain connects TRBV20-1 to TRBJ2-1; 14 bases are shared with TRBD2. The DNA of the CDR3 is TGCAGTGCCCCGACTAGCGGGAGGGCGAATGAGCAGTTCTTC. Amino acids: CSAPTSGRANEQFF.